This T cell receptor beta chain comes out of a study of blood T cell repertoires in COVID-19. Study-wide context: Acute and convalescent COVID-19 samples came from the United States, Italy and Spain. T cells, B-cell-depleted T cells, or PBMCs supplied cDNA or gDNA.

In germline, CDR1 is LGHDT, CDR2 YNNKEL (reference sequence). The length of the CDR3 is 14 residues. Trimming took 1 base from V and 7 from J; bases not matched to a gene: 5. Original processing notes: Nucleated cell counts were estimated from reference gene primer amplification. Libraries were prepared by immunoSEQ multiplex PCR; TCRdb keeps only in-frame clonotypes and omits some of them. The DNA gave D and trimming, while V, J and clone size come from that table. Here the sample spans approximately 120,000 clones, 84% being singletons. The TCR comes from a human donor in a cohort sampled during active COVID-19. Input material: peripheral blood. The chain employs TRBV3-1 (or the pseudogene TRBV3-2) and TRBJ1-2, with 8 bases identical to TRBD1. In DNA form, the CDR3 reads TGTGCCAGCAGCCAAGGCCAGGGGGCTAGTGGCTACACCTTC. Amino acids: CASSQGQGASGYTF.